Described below is a single T cell receptor beta chain sequence and its context. Its antigen is unknown. This sample is part of a study of siplizumab effects on memory and regulatory T cells. Findings and caveats of the study: The diversity of naive T cells seemed greater than that of memory cells, and their alloresponse contribution seemed major. Reactions containing siplizumab showed mappable alloreactive CD4+ clones averaging approximately 66% Treg-derived, versus roughly 30% in controls. The majority of clones, roughly 75-95% of proliferating CD4+ or CD8+ clones, lacked an assignable naive or memory phenotype. The mapping of alloreactive clones to unstimulated subsets covered only a minor fraction of them.

V lost 5 bases to trimming and J lost 4 bases, with 6 bases between them. The CDR3 runs 11 residues. Per the germline V gene, CDR1 is LNHDA and CDR2 is SQIVND (reference sequence). Repertoires were generated with immunoSEQ multiplex PCR, while TCRdb's copy carries only in-frame clones and drops some. The top ten clones hold more than 0.075% of a sample with roughly 60,000 clones, just over 95% of them seen once. The material sequenced was naive CD8+ T cells sorted from blood. This chain joins TRBV19 and TRBJ2-7; D unclear. This TCR was recovered from a human donor in good health. CDR3 sequence reads: CASSSSYEQYF. CDR3 DNA sequence: TGTGCCAGTAGTTCCAGTTACGAGCAGTACTTC.